A single T cell receptor (beta chain) is shown here with its context. The sample's time point: after trial treatment. Described treatment: LDRT plus nivolumab, ipilimumab, low-dose cyclophosphamide and aspirin (RACIN trial). Gene-specific TRAV and TRBV primers were used for first-strand cDNA, covering alpha and beta chains. PCR amplification of the TCRs was performed with Phusion for 20 PCR cycles, and it relied on a constant-region primer together with a V-primer adapter. TCRdb analysed the reads with MiXCR anew, one entry per CDR3 protein. The sample records under 110,000 distinct CDR3 sequences, roughly 20% being singletons. This sample is drawn from a study of low-dose radiotherapy and immunotherapy resistance in tumors. Study in general: The study gave patients oral aspirin 300 mg daily for four cycles from cycle 1 day 1.

CDR3 length: 14 residues. The V and J ends lost 4 bases and 3 bases respectively, with 13 bases between them. Germline CDR1 is MNHEY and CDR2 is SVGEGT. The chain couples TRBV6-2 or TRBV6-3 to TRBJ2-7; a possible D gene is TRBD1 (7 bases). The clonotype comes from a male donor with prostate cancer. The material sequenced was PBMCs, taken after low-dose radiotherapy plus immunotherapy. CDR3 amino acids: CASSSGGSGYEQYF. CDR3 coding DNA: TGTGCCAGCAGTTCAGGGGGTAGCGGCTACGAGCAGTACTTC.